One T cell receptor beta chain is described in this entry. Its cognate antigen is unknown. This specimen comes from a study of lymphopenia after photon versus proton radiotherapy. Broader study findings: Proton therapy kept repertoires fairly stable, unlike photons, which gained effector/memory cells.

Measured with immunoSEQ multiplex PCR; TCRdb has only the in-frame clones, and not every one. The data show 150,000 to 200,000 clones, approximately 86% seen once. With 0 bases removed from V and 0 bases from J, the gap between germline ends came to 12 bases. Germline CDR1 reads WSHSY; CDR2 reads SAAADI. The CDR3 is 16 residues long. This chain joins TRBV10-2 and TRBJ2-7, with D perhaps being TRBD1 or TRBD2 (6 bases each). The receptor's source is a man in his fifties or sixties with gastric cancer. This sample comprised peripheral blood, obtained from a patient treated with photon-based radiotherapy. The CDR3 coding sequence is TGCGCCAGCAGTGAGTCCCGCGGGACAAACTCCTACGAGCAGTACTTC. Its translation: CASSESRGTNSYEQYF.